This TCR beta chain was documented in a study of cytomegalovirus exposure and HLA in healthy donors. Study findings and constraints: After further analysis at a later stage, 16,951 TCR beta sequences were associated with HLA alleles at 0.05 false discovery rate. Some V segments could not be told apart, so they were left out, TRBV6-2 and TRBV6-3 among them. Reports indicate that TCR beta sequences accurately predicted the HLA-A and HLA-B alleles of most subjects. CMV serostatus was the sole immune exposure information available.

A note on this clone: Its antigen is not known.

Vbeta (60) and Jbeta (13) primers were used in the PCR. Sequencing used immunoSEQ multiplex PCR; TCRdb keeps in-frame clones, though not all of them. This repertoire includes around 100,000 clones. There are 18 residues in the CDR3. The germline CDR1 and CDR2 sequences are SEHNR and FQNEAQ (reference sequence). Germline trimming cut 4 bases from V and 0 bases from J; bases unmatched to any gene: 10. Sequenced: PBMCs. The TCR was taken from a man aged 50 to 60 in good health and CMV-seronegative. The rearrangement uses TRBV7-9 and TRBJ2-4; 9 nucleotides line up with TRBD1. DNA of the CDR3: TGTGCCAGCAGCTCGGACAGGGGCTACTTCCTAGCCAAAAACATTCAGTACTTC. This codes for CASSSDRGYFLAKNIQYF.